A single sample gave rise to the 5 T cell receptor beta chains below, sequenced in a study of T cell repertoires in cytomegalovirus infection. These TCRs are of unknown antigen specificity. TCRdb reanalysed the reads using MiXCR and keeps one entry per CDR3 protein. The repertoire includes some 900,000 distinct CDR3 sequences, about 30% of them detected once, and roughly an eighth sits in the top ten. Material: cultured CD8+ T cells from PBMCs, obtained from culture after CMV antigen stimulation. These receptors were obtained from a human donor in good health (CMV status not recorded). Some clones in this sample may be carry-over from other donors' samples.

This clonotype was observed at least ten times. The chain combines TRBV7-9 with TRBJ1-4; D not certain. Per germline, CDR1 SEHNR and CDR2 FQNEAQ (reference sequence). V lost 1 base, J lost 3 bases, and 9 bases lay in between. The CDR3 has 15 residues. The DNA for the CDR3 is TGTGCCAGCAGCTTAGTGGCCGGGTCTAATGAAAAACTGTTTTTT. It yields the protein CASSLVAGSNEKLFF. Full variable domain (outside the CDR3, taken from reference TRBV7-9 and TRBJ1-4): DTGVSQNPRHKITKRGQNVTFRCDPISEHNRLYWYRQTLGQGPEFLTYFQNEAQLEKSRLLSDRFSAERPKGSFSTLEIQRTEQGDSAMYLCASSLVAGSNEKLFFGSGTQLSVL.

This rearrangement joins TRBV12-5 to TRBJ1-5, with D perhaps matching TRBD1 (5 bases). This CDR3 comprises 15 residues. Trimming left V 0 bases short and J 4 bases short, with 10 bases between. The germline CDR1 and CDR2 sequences are LGHNT and FRNRAP. Here the CDR3 DNA reads TGTGCTAGTGGTTTGGTACGGGAGGGGAATCAGCCCCAGCATTTT. It is translated as CASGLVREGNQPQHF.

This chain connects TRBV5-1 to TRBJ1-6; no definite D call. CDR1 is SGHRS and CDR2 is YFSETQ in the germline V gene. The CDR3 extends over 15 amino acids. V gave up 7 bases and J gave up 4 bases, with 15 bases separating them. The CDR3 bases are TGCGCCAGCGCCCATCGGCACCGGTATAATTCACCCCTCCACTTT. Its translation is CASAHRHRYNSPLHF.

The V call is TRBV7-9, the J call TRBJ2-3; no firm D call. The V and J ends lost 5 bases and 2 bases respectively, with 11 bases between them. The CDR3 contains 14 residues. Germline-derived CDR1 and CDR2 are SEHNR and FQNEAQ (reference sequence). The CDR3 sequence is CASSRITDTDTQYF. CDR3 bases: TGTGCCAGCAGCCGAATCACAGACACAGATACGCAGTATTTT.

This clonotype was picked up a small number of times. V and J are TRBV27 and TRBJ1-4, with D uncertain. Per germline, CDR1 MNHEY and CDR2 SMNVEV (reference sequence). The CDR3 is 15 amino acids. V was pared by 6 bases and J by 5 bases, with 16 bases between. CDR3 DNA: TGTGCCAGCAGCTTTACCCCGTCAGTAAATGAAAAACTGTTTTTT. Translated, it gives CASSFTPSVNEKLFF.